Listed below are T cell receptor beta chains from one sample, sequenced in a study of cytomegalovirus exposure and HLA in healthy donors. The table came from immunoSEQ multiplex PCR; TCRdb's copy has only in-frame clones and leaves some out. The data hold 150,000 to 200,000 clones, with roughly 80% observed a single time. Sequencing was performed on PBMCs. The receptor source for this set is a man between 40 and 49 years old in good health and CMV-seropositive. CDR3s include the opening cysteine and the closing phenylalanine or tryptophan. The D gene is left open where the match is weak. Some rows have no size entry. The others give once, few or many, or a class for an expanded clone.

d_gene: .
len: 14
abundance: .
v_gene: TRBV4-1
j_gene: TRBJ2-7
CDR3aa: CASSQVQVVYEQYF
CDR3nt: TGCGCCAGCAGCCAAGTTCAGGTGGTCTACGAGCAGTACTTC

d_gene: .
len: 12
abundance: .
v_gene: TRBV18
j_gene: TRBJ1-4
CDR3aa: CASSPQAEKLFF
CDR3nt: TGTGCCAGCTCACCCCAGGCGGAAAAACTGTTTTTT

d_gene: TRBD1
len: 15
abundance: .
v_gene: TRBV19
j_gene: TRBJ2-7
CDR3aa: CASSGSGTGGYEQYF
CDR3nt: TGTGCCAGTAGTGGCTCCGGGACAGGGGGTTACGAGCAGTACTTC

d_gene: TRBD1
len: 14
abundance: once
v_gene: TRBV5-1
j_gene: TRBJ1-1
CDR3aa: CASSEGQMNTEAFF
CDR3nt: TGCGCCAGCAGCGAGGGACAGATGAACACTGAAGCTTTCTTT

d_gene: .
len: 16
abundance: .
v_gene: TRBV6-1
j_gene: TRBJ2-3
CDR3aa: CASSGKWGEVADTQYF
CDR3nt: TGTGCCAGCAGTGGAAAGTGGGGAGAGGTCGCAGATACGCAGTATTTT

d_gene: TRBD1
len: 14
abundance: .
v_gene: TRBV10-3
j_gene: TRBJ1-6
CDR3aa: CAISPGQGNSPLHF
CDR3nt: TGTGCCATCAGCCCGGGACAGGGGAATTCACCCCTCCACTTT

d_gene: .
len: 11
abundance: .
v_gene: TRBV27
j_gene: TRBJ1-1
CDR3aa: CATARGAEAFF
CDR3nt: TGTGCCACAGCGCGGGGCGCTGAAGCTTTCTTT

d_gene: TRBD2
len: 13
abundance: .
v_gene: TRBV30
j_gene: TRBJ2-7
CDR3aa: CAWSAPGRGEQYF
CDR3nt: TGTGCCTGGAGTGCCCCGGGGAGGGGCGAGCAGTACTTC

d_gene: .
len: 14
abundance: .
v_gene: TRBV19
j_gene: TRBJ1-5
CDR3aa: CASSYQGGNQPQHF
CDR3nt: TGTGCCAGTAGTTATCAGGGTGGCAATCAGCCCCAGCATTTT

d_gene: .
len: 12
abundance: few
v_gene: TRBV7-9
j_gene: TRBJ1-1
CDR3aa: CSSSPRGTEAFF
CDR3nt: TGTTCCAGCAGCCCCAGGGGAACTGAAGCTTTCTTT

d_gene: .
len: 17
abundance: .
v_gene: TRBV7-8
j_gene: TRBJ1-5
CDR3aa: CASSLAQARYSNQPQHF
CDR3nt: TGTGCCAGCAGCTTAGCACAGGCGCGATATAGCAATCAGCCCCAGCATTTT

d_gene: TRBD1
len: 15
abundance: few
v_gene: TRBV19
j_gene: TRBJ1-2
CDR3aa: CASRDRVGPSYGYTF
CDR3nt: TGTGCCAGTAGAGACAGGGTAGGCCCCTCCTATGGCTACACCTTC

d_gene: .
len: 15
abundance: .
v_gene: TRBV9
j_gene: TRBJ1-2
CDR3aa: CASSVAAPGYYGYTF
CDR3nt: TGTGCCAGCAGCGTAGCCGCTCCAGGGTACTATGGCTACACCTTC

d_gene: .
len: 15
abundance: .
v_gene: TRBV10-2
j_gene: TRBJ2-5
CDR3aa: CASSEFLRQQETQYF
CDR3nt: TGCGCCAGCAGTGAGTTTCTAAGACAGCAAGAGACCCAGTACTTC

d_gene: .
len: 12
abundance: .
v_gene: TRBV29-1
j_gene: TRBJ2-7
CDR3aa: CSVVLQSYEQYF
CDR3nt: TGCAGCGTTGTCTTACAGAGCTACGAGCAGTACTTC

d_gene: TRBD1
len: 18
abundance: .
v_gene: TRBV19
j_gene: TRBJ1-2
CDR3aa: CASSSYPGGQGGNYGYTF
CDR3nt: TGTGCCAGTAGTTCATACCCCGGCGGACAGGGTGGTAACTATGGCTACACCTTC

d_gene: .
len: 13
abundance: .
v_gene: TRBV7-8
j_gene: TRBJ2-5
CDR3aa: CASSLRGPETQYF
CDR3nt: TGTGCCAGCAGCTTGAGAGGCCCGGAGACCCAGTACTTC

d_gene: .
len: 18
abundance: .
v_gene: TRBV18
j_gene: TRBJ2-2
CDR3aa: CASSPRVMRAQATGELFF
CDR3nt: TGTGCCAGCTCACCGCGGGTCATGCGGGCTCAGGCCACCGGGGAGCTGTTTTTT

d_gene: .
len: 13
abundance: few
v_gene: TRBV28
j_gene: TRBJ2-1
CDR3aa: CATSMGGGNEQFF
CDR3nt: TGTGCCACTTCAATGGGTGGGGGGAATGAGCAGTTCTTC